The present TCR beta chain was sequenced within a study of shared clonotypes between healthy human individuals. Broader study findings: Researchers found naive subsets generally carried larger estimated richness than memory subsets. Non-shared clonotypes had lower generation probabilities than clonotypes shared by all four sorted-subset donors. Measured sharing among donors was expected to vary with sequencing depth.

About this clone itself: Antigen: not known.

All participating donors were Caucasian adults from Nashville, Tennessee. TCRdb keeps only in-frame clones here, not all; method: immunoSEQ multiplex PCR. The repertoire holds 2 million to 2.5 million clones, 85% to 95% seen once, with about 0.36% in the top ten. The sequence derives from a man younger than 30 in good health. Some clones in this sample may be carry-over from other donors' samples. The sample consisted of naive CD4+ T cells from PBMCs. Subset given: CD45RA+ positively selected.

CDR3 amino acids: CASRDQRGREGSDTQYF. The CDR3 bases are TGTGCCAGCAGGGACCAGCGGGGGAGAGAAGGATCAGATACGCAGTATTTT. The chain couples TRBV27 to TRBJ2-3, with 8 bases that match TRBD2. Looked up from germline, CDR1 is MNHEY and CDR2 is SMNVEV (reference sequence). The CDR3 runs to 17 residues. Unmatched junction bases numbered 15, after V lost 6 bases and J lost 4 bases.